Below, one T cell receptor (beta chain) is given with its context. The target antigen is unknown. Mismatch with germline at one junction end may stem from a read error. Germline V CDR1 and CDR2: MNHNS, SASEGT. The CDR3 has 17 residues. This sample was taken from a study of PD-1 blockade in classical Hodgkin lymphoma. Study observations and caveats: Lower baseline TCR diversity was reported for newly diagnosed patients than for healthy donors. What drove the repertoire differences, possibly disease activity or prior therapy, has not been defined.

Profiling relied on immunoSEQ multiplex PCR, and the TCRdb table lists in-frame clones only, not all of them. The table has roughly 15,000 clones, 92% seen once. The time point here: newly diagnosed, previously untreated cHL patient sample. The CD4+ T cells used were purified from thawed PBMCs through magnetic negative selection. Researchers used newly diagnosed, untreated classical Hodgkin lymphoma PBMCs for comparison. The gene calls are TRBV6-1 and TRBJ1-6, with D uncertain. The origin of this receptor is a human donor with classical Hodgkin lymphoma. Sequencing was done on a sample of CD4+ T cells from blood. The CDR3 protein is CASSEDPDGGGDSPLHF. CDR3 nucleotide sequence: TGTGCCAGCAGCGAAGACCCGGACGGAGGTGGGGATTCACCCCTCCACTTT.